This T cell receptor beta chain derives from a study of CD8 T cells in ankylosing spondylitis. Study findings and constraints: One TCR beta motif, made up of seven to nine highly homologous variants, appeared characteristic of ankylosing spondylitis blood. Peripheral blood held disease-linked clones only at relatively low frequency, and these were CD8+. Enrichment of disease-linked clones was reportedly significant in matched ankylosing spondylitis synovial fluid.

Worth noting for this clonotype: Its specificity is unknown.

5'-RACE, quantitative and with molecular barcodes, yielded the TCR beta libraries. TCRdb processed the 5' RACE reads anew with MiXCR; each CDR3 protein has one entry. The sample consists of about 700,000 distinct CDR3 sequences, around a fifth of them appearing once. CDR1 and CDR2 from the germline V gene are SGHRS and YFSETQ. Trimming stripped 5 bases from V and 0 bases from J, with 9 bases between. CDR3 length: 13 residues. This TCR was recovered from a male donor with ankylosing spondylitis. The chain couples TRBV5-1 to TRBJ2-7, with a tentative D call TRBD2 (6 bases). The source material was blood, either unsorted or a sorted T cell fraction (not recorded which). The CDR3 sequence: CASRDGSSYEQYF. The CDR3 DNA sequence: TGCGCCAGCAGGGACGGGAGCTCCTACGAGCAGTACTTC.